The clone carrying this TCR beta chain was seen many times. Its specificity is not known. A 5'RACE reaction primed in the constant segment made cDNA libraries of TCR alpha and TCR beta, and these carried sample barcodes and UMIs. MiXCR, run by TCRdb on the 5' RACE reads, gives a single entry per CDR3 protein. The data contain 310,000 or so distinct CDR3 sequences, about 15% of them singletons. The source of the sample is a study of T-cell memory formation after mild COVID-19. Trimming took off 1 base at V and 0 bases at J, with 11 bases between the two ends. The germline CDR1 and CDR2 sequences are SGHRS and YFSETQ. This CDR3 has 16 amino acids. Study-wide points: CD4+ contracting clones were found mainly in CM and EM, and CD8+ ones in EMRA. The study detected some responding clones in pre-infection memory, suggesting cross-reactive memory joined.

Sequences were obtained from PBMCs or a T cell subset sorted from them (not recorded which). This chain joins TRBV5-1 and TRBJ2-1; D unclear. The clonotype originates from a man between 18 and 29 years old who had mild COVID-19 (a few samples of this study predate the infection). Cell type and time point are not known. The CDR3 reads CASSLRPDLSYNEQFF. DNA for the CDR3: TGCGCCAGCAGCTTGCGTCCTGACCTCTCCTACAATGAGCAGTTCTTC.